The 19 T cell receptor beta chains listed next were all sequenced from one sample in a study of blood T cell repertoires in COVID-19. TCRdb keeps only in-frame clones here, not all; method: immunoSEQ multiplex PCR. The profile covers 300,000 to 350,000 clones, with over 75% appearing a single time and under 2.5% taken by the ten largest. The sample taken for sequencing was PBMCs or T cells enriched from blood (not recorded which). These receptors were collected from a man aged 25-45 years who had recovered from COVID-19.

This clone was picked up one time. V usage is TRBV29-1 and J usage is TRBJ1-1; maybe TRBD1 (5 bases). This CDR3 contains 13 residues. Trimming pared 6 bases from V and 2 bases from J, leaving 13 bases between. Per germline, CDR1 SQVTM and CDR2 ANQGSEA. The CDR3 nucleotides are TGCAGCGTGACCCAGGGCCAAAACACTGAAGCTTTCTTT. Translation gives CSVTQGQNTEAFF.

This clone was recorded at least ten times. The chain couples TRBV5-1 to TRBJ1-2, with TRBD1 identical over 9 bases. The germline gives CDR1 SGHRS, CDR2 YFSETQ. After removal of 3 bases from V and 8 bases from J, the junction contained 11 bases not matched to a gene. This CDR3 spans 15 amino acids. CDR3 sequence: CASSSGPQGAGGYTF. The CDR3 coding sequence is TGCGCCAGCAGCTCCGGCCCACAGGGGGCAGGAGGCTACACCTTC.

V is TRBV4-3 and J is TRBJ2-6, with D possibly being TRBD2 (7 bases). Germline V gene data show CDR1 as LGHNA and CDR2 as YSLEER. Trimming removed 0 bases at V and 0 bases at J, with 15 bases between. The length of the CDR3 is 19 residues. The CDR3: CASSQDRGGPFSGANVLTF. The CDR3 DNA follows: TGCGCCAGCAGCCAAGATAGGGGGGGTCCCTTCTCTGGGGCCAACGTCCTGACTTTC.

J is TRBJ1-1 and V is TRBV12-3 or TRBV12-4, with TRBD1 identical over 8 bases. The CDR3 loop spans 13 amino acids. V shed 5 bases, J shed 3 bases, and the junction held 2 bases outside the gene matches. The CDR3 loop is CASSTGGDTEAFF. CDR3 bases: TGTGCCAGCAGTACAGGGGGGGACACTGAAGCTTTCTTT.

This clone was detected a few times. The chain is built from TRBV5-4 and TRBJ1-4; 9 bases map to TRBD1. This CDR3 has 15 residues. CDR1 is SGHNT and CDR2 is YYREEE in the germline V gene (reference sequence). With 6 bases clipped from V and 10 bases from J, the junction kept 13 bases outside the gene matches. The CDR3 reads CASTTWSTGGGKLFF. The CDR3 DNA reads TGTGCCAGCACCACTTGGTCTACAGGGGGCGGAAAACTGTTTTTT. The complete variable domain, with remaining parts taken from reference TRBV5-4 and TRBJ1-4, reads ETGVTQSPTHLIKTRGQQVTLRCSSQSGHNTVSWYQQALGQGPQFIFQYYREEENGRGNFPPRFSGLQFPNYSSELNVNALELDDSALYLCASTTWSTGGGKLFFGSGTQLSVL.

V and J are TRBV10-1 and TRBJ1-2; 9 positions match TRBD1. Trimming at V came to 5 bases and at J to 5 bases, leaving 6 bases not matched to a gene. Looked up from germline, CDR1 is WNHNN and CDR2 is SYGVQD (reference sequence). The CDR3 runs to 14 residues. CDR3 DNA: TGCGCCAGCAGTCCCGGGACAGGGTCGTATGGCTACACCTTC. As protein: CASSPGTGSYGYTF.

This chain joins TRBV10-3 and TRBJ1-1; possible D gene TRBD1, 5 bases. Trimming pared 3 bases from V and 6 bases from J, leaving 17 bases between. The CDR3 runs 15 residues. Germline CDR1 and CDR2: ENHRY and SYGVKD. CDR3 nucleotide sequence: TGTGCCATCAGTGACAGAACGGGGACTGGATCTGAAGCTTTCTTT. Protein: CAISDRTGTGSEAFF.

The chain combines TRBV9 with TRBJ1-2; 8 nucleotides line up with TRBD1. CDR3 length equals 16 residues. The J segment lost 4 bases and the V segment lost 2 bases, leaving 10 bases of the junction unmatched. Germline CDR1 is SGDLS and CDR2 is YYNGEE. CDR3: CASSVPGTGRGYGYTF. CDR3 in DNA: TGTGCCAGCAGCGTGCCCGGGACAGGAAGAGGCTATGGCTACACCTTC.

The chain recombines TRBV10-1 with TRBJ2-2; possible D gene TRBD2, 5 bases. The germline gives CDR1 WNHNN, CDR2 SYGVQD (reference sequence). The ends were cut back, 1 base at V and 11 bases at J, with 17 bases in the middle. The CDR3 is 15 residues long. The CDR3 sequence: CASSELEGLPGELFF. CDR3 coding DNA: TGCGCCAGCAGTGAGTTAGAGGGCCTCCCGGGAGAGCTGTTTTTT.

CDR3 in DNA: TGTGCCAGCAGCTCTCAGGGGTTCTATGGCTACACCTTC. Its translation: CASSSQGFYGYTF. This rearrangement joins TRBV7-9 to TRBJ1-2, with D possibly being TRBD1 (6 bases). V lost 4 bases and J 4 bases, leaving 10 bases between the germline ends. This CDR3 is 13 amino acids long. Germline V lookup: CDR1 SEHNR, CDR2 FQNEAQ (reference sequence).

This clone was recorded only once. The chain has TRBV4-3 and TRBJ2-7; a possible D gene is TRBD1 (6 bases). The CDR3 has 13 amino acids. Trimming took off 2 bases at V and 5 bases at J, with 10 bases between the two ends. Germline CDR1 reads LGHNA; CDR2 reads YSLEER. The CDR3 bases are TGCGCCAGCAGCCAAAACAGGGCCCACGAGCAGTACTTC. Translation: CASSQNRAHEQYF.

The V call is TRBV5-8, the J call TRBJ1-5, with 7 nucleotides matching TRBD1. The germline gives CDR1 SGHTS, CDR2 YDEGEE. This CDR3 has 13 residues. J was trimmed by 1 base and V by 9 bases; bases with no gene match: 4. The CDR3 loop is CATLDRSNQPQHF. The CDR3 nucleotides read TGTGCCACCTTGGACAGGAGCAATCAGCCCCAGCATTTT. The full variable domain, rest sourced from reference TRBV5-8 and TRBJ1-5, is EAGVTQSPTHLIKTRGQQATLRCSPISGHTSVYWYQQALGLGLQFLLWYDEGEERNRGNFPPRFSGRQFPNYSSELNVNALELEDSALYLCATLDRSNQPQHFGDGTRLSIL.

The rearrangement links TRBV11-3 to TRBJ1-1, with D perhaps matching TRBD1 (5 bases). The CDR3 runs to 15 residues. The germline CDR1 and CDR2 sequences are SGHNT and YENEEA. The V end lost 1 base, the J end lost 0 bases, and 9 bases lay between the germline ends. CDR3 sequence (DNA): TGTGCCAGCAGCTTAGGAAGGGGCATGAACACTGAAGCTTTCTTT. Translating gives CASSLGRGMNTEAFF.

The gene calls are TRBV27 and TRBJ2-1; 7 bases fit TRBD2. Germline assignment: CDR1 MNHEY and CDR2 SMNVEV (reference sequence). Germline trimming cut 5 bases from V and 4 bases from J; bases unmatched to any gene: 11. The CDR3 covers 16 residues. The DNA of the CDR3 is TGTGCCAGCAGTCTCCTGCCAGCGGGGAATTACAATGAGCAGTTCTTC. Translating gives CASSLLPAGNYNEQFF.

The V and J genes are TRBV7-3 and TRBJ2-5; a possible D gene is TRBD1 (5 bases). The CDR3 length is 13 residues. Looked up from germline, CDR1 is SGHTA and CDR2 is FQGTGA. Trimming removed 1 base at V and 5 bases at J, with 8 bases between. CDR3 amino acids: CASSLNGAETQYF. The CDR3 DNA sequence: TGTGCCAGCAGCTTAAATGGGGCCGAGACCCAGTACTTC.

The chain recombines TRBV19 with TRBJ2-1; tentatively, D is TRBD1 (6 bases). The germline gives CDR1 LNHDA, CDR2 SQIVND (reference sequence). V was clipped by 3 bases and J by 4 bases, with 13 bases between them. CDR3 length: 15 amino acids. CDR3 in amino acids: CASSIGPGQYNEQFF. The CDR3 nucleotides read TGTGCCAGTAGTATCGGCCCCGGACAGTACAATGAGCAGTTCTTC. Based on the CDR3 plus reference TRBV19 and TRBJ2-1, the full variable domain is DGGITQSPKYLFRKEGQNVTLSCEQNLNHDAMYWYRQDPGQGLRLIYYSQIVNDFQKGDIAEGYSVSREKKESFPLTVTSAQKNPTAFYLCASSIGPGQYNEQFFGPGTRLTVL.

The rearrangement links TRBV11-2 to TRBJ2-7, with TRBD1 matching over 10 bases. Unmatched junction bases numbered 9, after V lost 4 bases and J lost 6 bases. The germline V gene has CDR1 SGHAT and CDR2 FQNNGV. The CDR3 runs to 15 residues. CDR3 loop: CASSSTQRTGGEQYF. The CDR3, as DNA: TGTGCCAGCAGCTCTACCCAGAGGACAGGGGGCGAGCAGTACTTC. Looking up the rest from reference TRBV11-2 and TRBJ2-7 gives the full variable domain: EAGVAQSPRYKIIEKRQSVAFWCNPISGHATLYWYQQILGQGPKLLIQFQNNGVVDDSQLPKDRFSAERLKGVDSTLKIQPAKLEDSAVYLCASSSTQRTGGEQYFGPGTRLTVT.

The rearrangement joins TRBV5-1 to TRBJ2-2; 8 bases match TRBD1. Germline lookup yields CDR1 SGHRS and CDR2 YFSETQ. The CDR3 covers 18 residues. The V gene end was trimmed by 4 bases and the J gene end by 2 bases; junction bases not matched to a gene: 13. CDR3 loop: CASSQLPQGARNTGELFF. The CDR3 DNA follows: TGCGCCAGCAGCCAGCTACCCCAGGGGGCCCGAAACACCGGGGAGCTGTTTTTT. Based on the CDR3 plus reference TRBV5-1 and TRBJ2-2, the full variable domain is KAGVTQTPRYLIKTRGQQVTLSCSPISGHRSVSWYQQTPGQGLQFLFEYFSETQRNKGNFPGRFSGRQFSNSRSEMNVSTLELGDSALYLCASSQLPQGARNTGELFFGEGSRLTVL.

CDR3 sequence (DNA): TGTGCCAGCAGTGAAAGACAGGTCCTTGAAGCTTTCTTT. Amino acids: CASSERQVLEAFF. The chain links TRBV6-1 to TRBJ1-1, with D perhaps matching TRBD1 (6 bases). The CDR3 sequence is 13 residues long. Germline CDR1 reads MNHNS; CDR2 reads SASEGT. V gave up 2 bases and J gave up 7 bases, with 11 bases separating them.